This T cell receptor (beta chain) was found in a study of vaccination effects on CD4 cells after COVID-19. As regards this clone: Its cognate antigen is unknown.

From germline, CDR1 is LGHDT and CDR2 YNNKEL (reference sequence). The CDR3 is 20 residues long. V dropped 10 bases and J dropped 0; count of bases not matched to a gene: 22. Sequencing used immunoSEQ multiplex PCR; TCRdb keeps in-frame clones, though not all of them. Here the sample spans about 43,000 clones, roughly 79% being singletons. The ViraFEST assay expanded antigen-specific CD4+ T cells with viral peptide pools before sequencing. Cells that had been cultured for roughly eleven days were the source of isolated CD4+ T cells. Prior SARS-CoV-2 infection was absent in the vaccine recipients, as shown by negative nucleocapsid antibodies.

The specimen comprised CD4+ T cells from PBMCs cultured with SARS-CoV-2 spike peptides, sampled before COVID-19 vaccination. This TCR was recovered from a human donor who received a COVID-19 vaccine. This chain joins TRBV3-1 (or the pseudogene TRBV3-2) and TRBJ2-1, with 9 bases identical to TRBD2. As DNA, the CDR3 is TGTGCCAAATCTTGGACCTCTAGCGGGGACCCGCATCCCTCCTACAATGAGCAGTTCTTC. Its protein is CAKSWTSSGDPHPSYNEQFF.